This T cell receptor beta chain is from a study of human T cells and chemical hapten exposure. J was trimmed by 5 bases and V by 5 bases; bases with no gene match: 9. The germline gives CDR1 SGHTA, CDR2 FQGNSA. The CDR3 is made up of 15 amino acids. Time point noted: patch test 1, 2 weeks after DPC sensitization. Stated treatment: therapeutic diphenylcyclopropenone sensitization with weekly scalp DPC. This clonotype was detected only a few times. Each CDR3 protein gets one entry after TCRdb re-called the RACE reads with MiXCR. The data show some 180,000 distinct CDR3 sequences, around 20% seen once. This TCR was recovered from a woman between 45 and 65 years old with alopecia areata. Some clones in this sample may be carry-over from other donors' samples. The chain couples TRBV7-2 to TRBJ2-1, with TRBD1 matching over 7 bases. The sequencing here drew on whole blood, taken in connection with sensitization to the hapten diphenylcyclopropenone (DPC). The CDR3 loop reads CASSPHTDRDNEQFF. The CDR3 DNA is TGTGCCAGCAGCCCCCATACCGACAGGGACAATGAGCAGTTCTTC.